This TCR beta chain was sequenced in a study of cytomegalovirus exposure and HLA in healthy donors. Broader study findings: For most subjects, TCR beta sequences were reported to predict HLA-A and HLA-B alleles with accuracy. Among CMV-associated TCR beta chains, most appeared HLA-restricted in a later analysis. What a later analysis showed was that several of the most significant clusters appeared linked to common viral pathogens. TCR beta V- and J-gene trimming, according to a later analysis, was linked to a missense DCLRE1C variant.

On this clone itself: Its specificity is not known.

Researchers ran the PCR with 60 Vbeta and 13 Jbeta primers. The table came from immunoSEQ multiplex PCR; TCRdb's copy has only in-frame clones and leaves some out. The profile shows more than 90,000 clones, 70% to 80% of them singletons. The CDR3 has 14 amino acids. The V segment lost 3 bases and the J segment 6 bases; nucleotides outside the gene matches: 4. Germline CDR1 reads SEHNR; CDR2 reads FQNEAQ (reference sequence). J is TRBJ2-7 and V is TRBV7-9, with 11 positions matching TRBD2. Sequencing was carried out using PBMCs. This sequence originates from a man aged 25 to 40 in good health and CMV-seronegative. The CDR3 loop reads CASSFSGGAGEQYF. CDR3 sequence (DNA): TGTGCCAGCAGCTTTAGCGGGGGGGCCGGCGAGCAGTACTTC.